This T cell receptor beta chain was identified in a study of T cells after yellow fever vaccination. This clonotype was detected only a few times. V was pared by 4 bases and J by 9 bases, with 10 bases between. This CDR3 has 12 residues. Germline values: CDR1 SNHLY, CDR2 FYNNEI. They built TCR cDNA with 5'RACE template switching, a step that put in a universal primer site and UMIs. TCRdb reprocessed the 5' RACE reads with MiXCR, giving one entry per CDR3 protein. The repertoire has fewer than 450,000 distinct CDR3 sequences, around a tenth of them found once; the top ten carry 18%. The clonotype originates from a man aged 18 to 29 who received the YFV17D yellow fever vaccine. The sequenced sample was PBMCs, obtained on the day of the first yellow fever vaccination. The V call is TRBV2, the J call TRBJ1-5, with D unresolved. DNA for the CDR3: TGTGCCAGCAGTGGGGTGGGTTGGCCCCAGCATTTT. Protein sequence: CASSGVGWPQHF.